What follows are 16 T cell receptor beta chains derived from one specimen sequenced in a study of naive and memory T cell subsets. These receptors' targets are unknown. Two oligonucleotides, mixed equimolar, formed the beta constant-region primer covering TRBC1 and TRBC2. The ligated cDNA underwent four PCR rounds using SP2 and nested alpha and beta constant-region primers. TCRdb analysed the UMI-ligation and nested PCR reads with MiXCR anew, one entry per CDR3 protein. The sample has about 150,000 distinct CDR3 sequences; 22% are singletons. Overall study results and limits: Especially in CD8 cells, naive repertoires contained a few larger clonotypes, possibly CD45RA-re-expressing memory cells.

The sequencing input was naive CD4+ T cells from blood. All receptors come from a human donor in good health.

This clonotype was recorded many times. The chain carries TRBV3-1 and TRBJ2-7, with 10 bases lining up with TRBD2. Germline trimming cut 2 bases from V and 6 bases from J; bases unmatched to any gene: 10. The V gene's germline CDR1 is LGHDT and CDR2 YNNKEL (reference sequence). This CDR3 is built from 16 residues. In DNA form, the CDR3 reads TGTGCCAGCAGCCAACTCCTAGCGGGAGAGGGGCGCGAGCAGTACTTC. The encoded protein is CASSQLLAGEGREQYF.

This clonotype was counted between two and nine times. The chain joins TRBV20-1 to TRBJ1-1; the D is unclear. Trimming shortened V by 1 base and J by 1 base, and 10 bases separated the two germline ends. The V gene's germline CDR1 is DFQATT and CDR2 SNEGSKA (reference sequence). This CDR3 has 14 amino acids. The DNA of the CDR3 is TGCAGTGCTAGAGGATCAGGAGGGAACACTGAAGCTTTCTTT. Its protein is CSARGSGGNTEAFF.

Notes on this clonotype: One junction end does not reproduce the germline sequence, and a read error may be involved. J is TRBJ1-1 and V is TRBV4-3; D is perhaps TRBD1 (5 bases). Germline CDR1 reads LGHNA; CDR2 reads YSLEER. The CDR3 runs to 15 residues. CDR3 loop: CASSQGRGQVTEVFF. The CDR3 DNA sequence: TGCGCCAGCAGCCAAGGCCGGGGCCAAGTGACTGAAGTTTTCTTT.

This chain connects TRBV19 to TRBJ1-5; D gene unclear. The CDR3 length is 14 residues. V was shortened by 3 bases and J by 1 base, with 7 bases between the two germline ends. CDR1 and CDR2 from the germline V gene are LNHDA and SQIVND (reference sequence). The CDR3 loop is CASSIGRSNQPQHF. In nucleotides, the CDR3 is TGTGCCAGTAGTATCGGGAGAAGCAATCAGCCCCAGCATTTT.

CDR3 residues: CASSFGGNYEQYF. The CDR3, as DNA: TGTGCCAGCAGTTTCGGGGGGAACTACGAGCAGTACTTC. The V and J genes are TRBV28 and TRBJ2-7; TRBD2 agrees at 7 bases. The CDR3 consists of 13 residues. Germline CDR1 reads MDHEN; CDR2 reads SYDVKM. The J segment lost 3 bases and the V segment lost 3 bases, leaving 2 bases of the junction unmatched.

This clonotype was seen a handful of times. CDR3 protein: CASSQDSRSQPQHF. The CDR3 DNA reads TGCGCCAGCAGCCAGGACAGCCGATCGCAGCCCCAGCATTTT. V is TRBV4-3 and J is TRBJ1-5; maybe TRBD1 (6 bases). The germline V and J ends were trimmed by 3 bases and 7 bases, with 13 bases remaining between them. In germline, CDR1 is LGHNA, CDR2 YSLEER. The CDR3 sequence is 14 residues long.

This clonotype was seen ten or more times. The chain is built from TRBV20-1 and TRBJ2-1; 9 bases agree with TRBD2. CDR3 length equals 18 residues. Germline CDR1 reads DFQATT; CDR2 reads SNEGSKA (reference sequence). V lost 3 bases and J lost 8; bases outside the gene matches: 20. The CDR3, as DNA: TGCAGTGCTAGGCCCCCCTTGGGTAGCGGGAGTCCTGTCTATGAGCAGTTCTTC. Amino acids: CSARPPLGSGSPVYEQFF.

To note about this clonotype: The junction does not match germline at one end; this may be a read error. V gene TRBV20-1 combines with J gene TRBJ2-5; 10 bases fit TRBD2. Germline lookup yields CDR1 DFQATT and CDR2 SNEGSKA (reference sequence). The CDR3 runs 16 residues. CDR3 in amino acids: CSANPGLALNQETQHF. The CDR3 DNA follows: TGCAGTGCTAATCCGGGACTAGCGCTGAACCAAGAGACCCAGCACTTC.

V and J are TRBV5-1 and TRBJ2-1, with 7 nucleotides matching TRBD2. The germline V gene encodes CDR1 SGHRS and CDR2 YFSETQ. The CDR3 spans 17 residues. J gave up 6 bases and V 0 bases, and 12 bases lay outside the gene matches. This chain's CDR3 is CASSLDPSSGRLNEQFF. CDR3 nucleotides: TGCGCCAGCAGCTTGGACCCATCTAGCGGACGCCTCAATGAGCAGTTCTTC.

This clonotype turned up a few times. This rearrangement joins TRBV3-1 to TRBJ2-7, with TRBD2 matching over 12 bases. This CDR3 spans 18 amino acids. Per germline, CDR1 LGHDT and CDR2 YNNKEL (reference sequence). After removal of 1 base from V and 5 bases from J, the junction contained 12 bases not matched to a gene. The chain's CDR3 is CASSQVDRLAGGPHEQYF. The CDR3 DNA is TGTGCCAGCAGCCAAGTAGACCGGCTAGCGGGAGGGCCCCACGAGCAGTACTTC.

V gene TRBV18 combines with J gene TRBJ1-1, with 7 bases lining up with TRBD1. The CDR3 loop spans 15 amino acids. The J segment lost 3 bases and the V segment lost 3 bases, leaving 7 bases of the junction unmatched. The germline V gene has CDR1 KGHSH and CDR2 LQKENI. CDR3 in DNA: TGTGCCAGCTCACCGTCGCCAGGGGGGGACACTGAAGCTTTCTTT. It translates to CASSPSPGGDTEAFF.

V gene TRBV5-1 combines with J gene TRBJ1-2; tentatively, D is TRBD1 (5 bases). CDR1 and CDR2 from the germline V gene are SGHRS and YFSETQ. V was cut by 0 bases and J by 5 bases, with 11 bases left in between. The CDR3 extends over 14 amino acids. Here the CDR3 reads CASSLGRTTYGYTF. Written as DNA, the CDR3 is TGCGCCAGCAGCTTGGGTCGGACAACTTATGGCTACACCTTC.

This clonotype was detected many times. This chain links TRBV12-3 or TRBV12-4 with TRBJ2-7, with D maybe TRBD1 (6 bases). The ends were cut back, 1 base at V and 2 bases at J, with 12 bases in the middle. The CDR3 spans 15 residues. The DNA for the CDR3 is TGTGCCAGCAGTTTAGGTACAGGGATAACCTACGAGCAGTACTTC. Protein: CASSLGTGITYEQYF.

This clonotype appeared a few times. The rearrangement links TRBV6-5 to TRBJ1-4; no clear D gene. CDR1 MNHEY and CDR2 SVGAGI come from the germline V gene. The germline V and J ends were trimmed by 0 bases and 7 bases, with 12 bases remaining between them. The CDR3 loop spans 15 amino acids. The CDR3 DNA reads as TGTGCCAGCAGTTACTCGAGGTCCTTGCGTGAAAAACTGTTTTTT. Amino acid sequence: CASSYSRSLREKLFF.

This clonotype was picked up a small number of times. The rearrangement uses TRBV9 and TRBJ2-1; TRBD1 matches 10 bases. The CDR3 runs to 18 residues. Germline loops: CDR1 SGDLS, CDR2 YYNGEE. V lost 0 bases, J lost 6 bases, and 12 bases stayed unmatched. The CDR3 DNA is TGTGCCAGCAGCGTAGCCGAGCTGGGGACAGGGGTTATCAATGAGCAGTTCTTC. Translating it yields CASSVAELGTGVINEQFF.

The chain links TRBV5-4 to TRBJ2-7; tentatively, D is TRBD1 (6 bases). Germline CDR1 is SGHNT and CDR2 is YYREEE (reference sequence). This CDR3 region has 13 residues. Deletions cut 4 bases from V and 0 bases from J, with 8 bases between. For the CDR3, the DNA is TGTGCCAGCAGCAACAGGGTCTCCTACGAGCAGTACTTC. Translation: CASSNRVSYEQYF.